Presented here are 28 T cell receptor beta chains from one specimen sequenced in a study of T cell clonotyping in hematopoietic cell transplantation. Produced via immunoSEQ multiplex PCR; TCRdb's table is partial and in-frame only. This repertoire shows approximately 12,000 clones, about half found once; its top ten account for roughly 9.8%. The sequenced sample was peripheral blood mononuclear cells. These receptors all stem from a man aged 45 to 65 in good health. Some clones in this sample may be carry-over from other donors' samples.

The chain's CDR3 is CAWRVSGVIPGNTEAFF. The CDR3 DNA reads TGTGCCTGGAGAGTGTCGGGGGTAATACCAGGGAACACTGAAGCTTTCTTT. The chain couples TRBV30 to TRBJ1-1, with D possibly TRBD1 on 5 matching bases. V lost 3 bases to trimming and J lost 1 base, with 21 bases between them. Per the germline V gene, CDR1 is GTSNPN and CDR2 is SVGIG (reference sequence). The CDR3 sequence is 17 residues long.

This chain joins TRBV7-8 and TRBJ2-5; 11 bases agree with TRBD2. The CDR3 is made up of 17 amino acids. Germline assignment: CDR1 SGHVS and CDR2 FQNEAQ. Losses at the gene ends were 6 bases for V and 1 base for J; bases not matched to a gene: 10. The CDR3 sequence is CASSFRLAGKIQETQYF. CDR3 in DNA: TGTGCCAGCAGTTTTAGACTAGCGGGGAAGATCCAAGAGACCCAGTACTTC.

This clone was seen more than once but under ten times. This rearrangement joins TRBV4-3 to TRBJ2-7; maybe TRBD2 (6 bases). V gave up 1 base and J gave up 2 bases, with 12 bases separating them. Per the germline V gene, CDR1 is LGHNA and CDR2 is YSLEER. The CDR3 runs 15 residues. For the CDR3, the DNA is TGCGCCAGCAGCCAAGGGGCGGGGCTTACCTACGAGCAGTACTTC. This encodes CASSQGAGLTYEQYF.

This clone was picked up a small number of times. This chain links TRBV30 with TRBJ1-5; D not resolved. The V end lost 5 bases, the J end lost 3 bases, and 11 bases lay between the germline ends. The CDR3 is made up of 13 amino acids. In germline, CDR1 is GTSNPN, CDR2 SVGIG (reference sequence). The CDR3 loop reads CAWSTGNNQPQHF. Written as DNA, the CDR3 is TGTGCCTGGTCGACGGGTAACAATCAGCCCCAGCATTTT.

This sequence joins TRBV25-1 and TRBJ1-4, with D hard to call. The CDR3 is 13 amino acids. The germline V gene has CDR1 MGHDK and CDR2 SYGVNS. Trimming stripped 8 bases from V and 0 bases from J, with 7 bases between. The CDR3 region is CASRRSTNEKLFF. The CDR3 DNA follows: TGTGCCAGCCGCCGATCAACTAATGAAAAACTGTTTTTT.

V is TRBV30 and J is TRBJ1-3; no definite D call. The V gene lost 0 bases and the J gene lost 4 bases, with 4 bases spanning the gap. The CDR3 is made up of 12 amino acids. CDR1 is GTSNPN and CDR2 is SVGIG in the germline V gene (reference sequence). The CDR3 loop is CAWSVRGNTIYF. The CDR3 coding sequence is TGTGCCTGGAGTGTTAGAGGAAACACCATATATTTT.

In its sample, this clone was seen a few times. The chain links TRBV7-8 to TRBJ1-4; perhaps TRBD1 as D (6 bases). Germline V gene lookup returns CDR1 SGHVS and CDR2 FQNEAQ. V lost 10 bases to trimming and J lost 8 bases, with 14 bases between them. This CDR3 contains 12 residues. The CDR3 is CATRGDVEKLFF. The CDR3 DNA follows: TGTGCCACCAGGGGAGACGTAGAAAAACTGTTTTTT.

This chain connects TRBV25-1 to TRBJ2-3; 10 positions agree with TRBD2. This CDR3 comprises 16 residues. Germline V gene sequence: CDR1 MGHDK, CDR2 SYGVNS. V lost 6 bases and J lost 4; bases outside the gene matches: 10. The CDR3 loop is CASSPSGRGRADTQYF. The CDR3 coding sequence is TGTGCCAGCAGCCCTAGCGGGAGAGGGAGGGCAGATACGCAGTATTTT.

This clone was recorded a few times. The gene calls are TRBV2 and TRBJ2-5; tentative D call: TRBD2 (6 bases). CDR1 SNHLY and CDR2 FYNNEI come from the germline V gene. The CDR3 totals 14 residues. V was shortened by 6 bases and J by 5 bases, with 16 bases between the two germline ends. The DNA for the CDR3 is TGTGCCAGCAGAGAGGCGGGGTACGGGGAGACCCAGTACTTC. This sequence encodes CASREAGYGETQYF.

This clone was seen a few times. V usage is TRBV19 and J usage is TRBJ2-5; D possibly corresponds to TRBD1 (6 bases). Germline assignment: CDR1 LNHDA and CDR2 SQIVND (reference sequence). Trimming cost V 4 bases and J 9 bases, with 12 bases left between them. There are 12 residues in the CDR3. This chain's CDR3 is CASSTERGSQYF. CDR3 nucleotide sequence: TGTGCCAGTAGTACGGAGAGGGGGTCCCAGTACTTC.

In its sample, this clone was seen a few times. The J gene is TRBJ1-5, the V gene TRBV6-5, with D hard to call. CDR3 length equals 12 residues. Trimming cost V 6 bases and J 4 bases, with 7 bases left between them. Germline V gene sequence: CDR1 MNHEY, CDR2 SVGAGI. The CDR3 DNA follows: TGTGCCAGCAGGATGGGGAATCAGCCCCAGCATTTT. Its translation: CASRMGNQPQHF.

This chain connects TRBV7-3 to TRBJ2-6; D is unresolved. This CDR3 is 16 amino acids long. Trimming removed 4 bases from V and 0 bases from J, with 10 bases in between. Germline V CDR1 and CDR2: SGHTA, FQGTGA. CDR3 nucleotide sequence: TGTGCCAGCAGCTCCAAGGACCGCTCTGGGGCCAACGTCCTGACTTTC. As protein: CASSSKDRSGANVLTF.

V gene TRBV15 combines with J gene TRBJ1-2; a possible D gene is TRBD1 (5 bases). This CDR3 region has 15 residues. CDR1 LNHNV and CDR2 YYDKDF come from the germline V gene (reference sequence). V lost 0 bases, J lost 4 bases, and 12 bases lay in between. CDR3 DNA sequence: TGTGCCACCAGCAGAGATTCCCAGGGAAGCTATGGCTACACCTTC. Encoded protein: CATSRDSQGSYGYTF.

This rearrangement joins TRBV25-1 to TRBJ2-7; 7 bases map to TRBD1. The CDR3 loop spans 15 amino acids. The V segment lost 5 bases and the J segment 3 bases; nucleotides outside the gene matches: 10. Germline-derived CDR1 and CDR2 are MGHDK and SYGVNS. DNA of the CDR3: TGTGCCAGCAGTTCGCCCGGGACAGAGAACTACGAGCAGTACTTC. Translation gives CASSSPGTENYEQYF.

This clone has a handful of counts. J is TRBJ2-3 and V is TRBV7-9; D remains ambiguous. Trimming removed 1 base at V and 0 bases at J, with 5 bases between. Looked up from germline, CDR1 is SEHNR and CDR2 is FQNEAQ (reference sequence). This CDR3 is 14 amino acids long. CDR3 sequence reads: CASSLGSSTDTQYF. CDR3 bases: TGTGCCAGCAGCTTAGGCTCAAGCACAGATACGCAGTATTTT.

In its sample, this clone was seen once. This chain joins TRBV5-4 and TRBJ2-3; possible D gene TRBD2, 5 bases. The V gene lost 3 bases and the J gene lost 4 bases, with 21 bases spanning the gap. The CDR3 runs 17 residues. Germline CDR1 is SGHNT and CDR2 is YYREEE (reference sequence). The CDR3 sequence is CASSSSGASQRADTQYF. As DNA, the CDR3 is TGTGCCAGCAGCTCCAGCGGAGCCTCACAGAGGGCAGATACGCAGTATTTT.

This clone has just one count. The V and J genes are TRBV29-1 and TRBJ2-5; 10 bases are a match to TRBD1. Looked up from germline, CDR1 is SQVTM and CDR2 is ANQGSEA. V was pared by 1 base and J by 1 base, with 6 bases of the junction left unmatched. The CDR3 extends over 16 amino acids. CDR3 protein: CSVEGGRDRGQETQYF. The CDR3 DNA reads TGCAGCGTTGAAGGGGGGAGGGACAGGGGCCAAGAGACCCAGTACTTC.

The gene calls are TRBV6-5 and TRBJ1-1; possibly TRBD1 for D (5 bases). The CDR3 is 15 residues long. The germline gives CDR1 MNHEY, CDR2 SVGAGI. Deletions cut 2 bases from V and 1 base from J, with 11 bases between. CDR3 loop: CASSYGSGSNTEAFF. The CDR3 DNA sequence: TGTGCCAGCAGTTACGGTTCAGGGTCGAACACTGAAGCTTTCTTT.

CDR3 sequence (DNA): TGTGCCAGCAGCTTGTTCGGGGACGAGCAGTACTTC. Translated, it gives CASSLFGDEQYF. V gene TRBV5-4 combines with J gene TRBJ2-7; a weak D match, TRBD2 (5 bases). CDR1 and CDR2 (germline): SGHNT, YYREEE (reference sequence). The CDR3 totals 12 residues. V was clipped by 1 base and J by 5 bases, with 7 bases between them.

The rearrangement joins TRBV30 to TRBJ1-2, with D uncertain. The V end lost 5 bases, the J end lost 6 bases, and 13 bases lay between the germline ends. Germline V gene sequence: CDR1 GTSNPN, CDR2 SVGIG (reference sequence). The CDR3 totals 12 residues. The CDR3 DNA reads TGTGCCTGGGCCCCTAGGGCGGATGGCTACACCTTC. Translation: CAWAPRADGYTF.

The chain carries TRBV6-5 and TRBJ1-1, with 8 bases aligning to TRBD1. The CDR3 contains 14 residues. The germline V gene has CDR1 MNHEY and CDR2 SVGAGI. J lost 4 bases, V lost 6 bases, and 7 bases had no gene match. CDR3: CASRAGGAGTEAFF. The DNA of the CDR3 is TGTGCCAGCAGAGCAGGGGGCGCCGGCACTGAAGCTTTCTTT.

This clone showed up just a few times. CDR3: CASSLSSYEQYF. DNA for the CDR3: TGTGCCAGCAGCCTCAGCTCCTACGAGCAGTACTTC. The chain is built from TRBV5-6 and TRBJ2-5; no reliable D call. The tail of the sequence fits TRBJ2-7 better, so the J call may be wrong. The CDR3 is 12 amino acids. The germline gives CDR1 SGHDT, CDR2 YYEEEE.

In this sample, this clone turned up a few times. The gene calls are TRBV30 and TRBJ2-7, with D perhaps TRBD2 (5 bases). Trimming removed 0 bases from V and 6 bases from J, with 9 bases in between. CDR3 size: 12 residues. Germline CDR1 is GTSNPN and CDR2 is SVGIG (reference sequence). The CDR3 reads CAWSVDRGEQYF. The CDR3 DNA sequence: TGTGCCTGGAGTGTGGACCGGGGCGAGCAGTACTTC.

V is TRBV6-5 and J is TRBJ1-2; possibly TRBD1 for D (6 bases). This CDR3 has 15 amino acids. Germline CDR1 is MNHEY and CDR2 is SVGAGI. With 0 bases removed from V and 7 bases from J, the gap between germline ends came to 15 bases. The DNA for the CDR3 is TGTGCCAGCAGTTACTCCCAGGGGCAAACGAGTGGCTACACCTTC. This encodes CASSYSQGQTSGYTF.

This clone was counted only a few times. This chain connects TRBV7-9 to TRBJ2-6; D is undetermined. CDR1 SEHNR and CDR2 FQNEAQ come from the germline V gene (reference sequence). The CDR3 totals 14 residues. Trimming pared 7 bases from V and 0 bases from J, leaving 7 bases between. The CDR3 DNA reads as TGTGCCAGCATCCCCGCCTCTGGGGCCAACGTCCTGACTTTC. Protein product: CASIPASGANVLTF.

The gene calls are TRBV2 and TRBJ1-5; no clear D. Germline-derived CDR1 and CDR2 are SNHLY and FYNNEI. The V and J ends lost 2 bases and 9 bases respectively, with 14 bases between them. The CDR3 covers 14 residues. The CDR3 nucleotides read TGTGCCAGCAGTGAAACGTCCCAAGAGCGGCCCCAGCATTTT. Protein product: CASSETSQERPQHF.

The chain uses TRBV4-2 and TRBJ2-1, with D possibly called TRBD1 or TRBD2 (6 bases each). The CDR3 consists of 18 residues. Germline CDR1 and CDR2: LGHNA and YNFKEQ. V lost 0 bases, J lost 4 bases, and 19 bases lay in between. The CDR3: CASSQDPPRLGGYNEQFF. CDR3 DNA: TGTGCCAGCAGCCAAGATCCTCCCCGACTAGGGGGGTACAATGAGCAGTTCTTC.

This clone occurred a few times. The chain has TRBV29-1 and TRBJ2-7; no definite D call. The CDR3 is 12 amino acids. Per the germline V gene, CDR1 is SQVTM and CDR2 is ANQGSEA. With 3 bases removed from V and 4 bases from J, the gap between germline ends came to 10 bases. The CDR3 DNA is TGCAGCGTTGATGGATTCGGTTACGAGCAGTACTTC. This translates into CSVDGFGYEQYF.